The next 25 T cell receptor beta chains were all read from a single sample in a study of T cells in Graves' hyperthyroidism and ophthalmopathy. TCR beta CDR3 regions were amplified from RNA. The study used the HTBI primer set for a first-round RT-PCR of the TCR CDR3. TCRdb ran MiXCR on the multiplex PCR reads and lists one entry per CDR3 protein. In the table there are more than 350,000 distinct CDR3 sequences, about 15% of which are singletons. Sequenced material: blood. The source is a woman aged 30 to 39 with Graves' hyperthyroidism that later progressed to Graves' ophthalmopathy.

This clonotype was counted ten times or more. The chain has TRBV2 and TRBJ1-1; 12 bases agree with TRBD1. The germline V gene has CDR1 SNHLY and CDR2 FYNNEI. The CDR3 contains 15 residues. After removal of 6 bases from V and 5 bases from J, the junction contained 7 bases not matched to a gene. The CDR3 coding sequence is TGTGCCAGCAGGGGGACAGGGGGCTTTCCGACTGAAGCTTTCTTT. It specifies CASRGTGGFPTEAFF.

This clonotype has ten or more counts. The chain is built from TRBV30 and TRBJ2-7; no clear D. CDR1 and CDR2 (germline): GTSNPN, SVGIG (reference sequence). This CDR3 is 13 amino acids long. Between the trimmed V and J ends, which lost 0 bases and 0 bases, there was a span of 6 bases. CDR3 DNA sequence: TGTGCCTGGAGTGTACTGAGCTCCTACGAGCAGTACTTC. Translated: CAWSVLSSYEQYF.

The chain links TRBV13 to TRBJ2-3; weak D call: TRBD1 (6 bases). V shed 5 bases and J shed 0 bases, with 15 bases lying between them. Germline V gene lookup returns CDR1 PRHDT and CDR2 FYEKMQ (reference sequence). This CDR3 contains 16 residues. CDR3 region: CASSLRTASSTDTQYF. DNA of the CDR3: TGTGCCAGCAGCCTCCGGACAGCCTCTAGCACAGATACGCAGTATTTT.

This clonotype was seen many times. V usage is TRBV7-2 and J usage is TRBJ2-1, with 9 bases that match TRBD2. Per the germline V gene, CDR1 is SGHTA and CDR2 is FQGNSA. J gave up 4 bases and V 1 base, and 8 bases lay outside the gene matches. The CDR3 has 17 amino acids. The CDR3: CASSLVASGAIYNEQFF. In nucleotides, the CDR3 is TGTGCCAGCAGCTTAGTGGCTAGCGGGGCGATTTACAATGAGCAGTTCTTC.

The CDR3 reads CASISLFRENEQFF. In DNA, the CDR3 is TGTGCCAGCATATCTTTATTCAGGGAAAATGAGCAGTTCTTC. V is TRBV2 and J is TRBJ2-1; weak D call: TRBD1 (5 bases). Germline-derived CDR1 and CDR2 are SNHLY and FYNNEI. This CDR3 is 14 amino acids long. Trimming shortened V by 7 bases and J by 7 bases, and 17 bases separated the two germline ends.

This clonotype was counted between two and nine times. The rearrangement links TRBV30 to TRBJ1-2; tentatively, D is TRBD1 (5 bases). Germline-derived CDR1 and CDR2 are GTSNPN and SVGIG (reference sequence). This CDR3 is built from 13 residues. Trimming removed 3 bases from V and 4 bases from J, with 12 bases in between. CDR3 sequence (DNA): TGTGCCTGGAGCAGGGATCGAGGCTATGGCTACACCTTC. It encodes CAWSRDRGYGYTF. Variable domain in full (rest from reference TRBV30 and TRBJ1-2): SQTIHQWPATLVQPVGSPLSLECTVEGTSNPNLYWYRQAAGRGLQLLFYSVGIGQISSEVPQNLSASRPQDRQFILSSKKLLLSDSGFYLCAWSRDRGYGYTFGSGTRLTVV.

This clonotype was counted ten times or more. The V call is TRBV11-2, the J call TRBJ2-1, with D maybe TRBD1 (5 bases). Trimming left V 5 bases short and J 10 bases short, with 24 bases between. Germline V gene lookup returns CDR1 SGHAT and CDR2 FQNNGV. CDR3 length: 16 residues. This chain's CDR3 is CASSPGAMGKSPEQFF. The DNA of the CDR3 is TGTGCCAGCAGCCCTGGGGCAATGGGGAAATCACCAGAGCAGTTCTTC.

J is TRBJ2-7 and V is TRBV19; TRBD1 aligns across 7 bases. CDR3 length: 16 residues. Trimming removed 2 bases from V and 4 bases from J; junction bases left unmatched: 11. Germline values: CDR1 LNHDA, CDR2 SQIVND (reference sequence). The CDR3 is CASSIPRLTGWYEQYF. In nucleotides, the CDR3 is TGTGCCAGTAGTATACCGAGATTGACAGGGTGGTACGAGCAGTACTTC.

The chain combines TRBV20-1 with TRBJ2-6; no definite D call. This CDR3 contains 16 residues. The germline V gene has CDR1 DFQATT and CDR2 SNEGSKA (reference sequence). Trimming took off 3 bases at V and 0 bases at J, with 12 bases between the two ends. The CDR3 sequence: CSASFPAFSGANVLTF. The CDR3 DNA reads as TGCAGTGCTAGTTTCCCAGCTTTCTCTGGGGCCAACGTCCTGACTTTC.

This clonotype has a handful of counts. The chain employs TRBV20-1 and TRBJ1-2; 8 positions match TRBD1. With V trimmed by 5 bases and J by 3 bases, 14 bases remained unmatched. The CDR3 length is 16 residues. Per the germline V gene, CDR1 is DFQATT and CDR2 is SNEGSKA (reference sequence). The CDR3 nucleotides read TGCAGTGCTGCCAAGACAGGGGATCTCCCCTACTATGGCTACACCTTC. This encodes CSAAKTGDLPYYGYTF.

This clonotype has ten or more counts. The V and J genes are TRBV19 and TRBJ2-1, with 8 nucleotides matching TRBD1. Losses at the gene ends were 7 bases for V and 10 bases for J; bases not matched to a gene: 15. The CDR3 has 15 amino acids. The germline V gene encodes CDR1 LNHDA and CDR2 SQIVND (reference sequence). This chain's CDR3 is CASTIGGTGGDEQFF. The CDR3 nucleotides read TGTGCCAGTACCATAGGGGGAACAGGGGGAGACGAGCAGTTCTTC.

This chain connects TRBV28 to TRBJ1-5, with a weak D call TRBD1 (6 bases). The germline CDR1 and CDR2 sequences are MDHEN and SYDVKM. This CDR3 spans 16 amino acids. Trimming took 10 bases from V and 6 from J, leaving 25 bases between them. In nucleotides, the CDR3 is TGTGCCACCGGATGCTGGGAGCGGACAGCCTGTCAGCCCCAGCATTTT. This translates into CATGCWERTACQPQHF.

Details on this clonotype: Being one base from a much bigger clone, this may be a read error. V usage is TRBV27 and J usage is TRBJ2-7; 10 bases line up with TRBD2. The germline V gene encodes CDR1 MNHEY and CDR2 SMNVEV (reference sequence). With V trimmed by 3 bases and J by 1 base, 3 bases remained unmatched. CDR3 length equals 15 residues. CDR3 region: CASSFAAGGSYEQYF. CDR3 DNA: TGTGCCAGCAGTTTTGCAGCGGGAGGGTCCTACGAGCAGTACTTC.

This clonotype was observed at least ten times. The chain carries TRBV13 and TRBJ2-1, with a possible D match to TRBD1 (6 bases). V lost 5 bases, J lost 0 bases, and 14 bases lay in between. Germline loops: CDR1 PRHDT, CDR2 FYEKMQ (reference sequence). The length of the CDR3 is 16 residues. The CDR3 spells CASSLRGASSYNEQFF. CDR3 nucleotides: TGTGCCAGCAGCCTCAGGGGCGCAAGCTCCTACAATGAGCAGTTCTTC. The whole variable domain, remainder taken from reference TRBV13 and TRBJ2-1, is AAGVIQSPRHLIKEKRETATLKCYPIPRHDTVYWYQQGPGQDPQFLISFYEKMQSDKGSIPDRFSAQQFSDYHSELNMSSLELGDSALYFCASSLRGASSYNEQFFGPGTRLTVL.

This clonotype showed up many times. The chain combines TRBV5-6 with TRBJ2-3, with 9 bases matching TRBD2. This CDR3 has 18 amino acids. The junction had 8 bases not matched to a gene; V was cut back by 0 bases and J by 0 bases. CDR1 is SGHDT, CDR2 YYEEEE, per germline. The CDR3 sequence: CASSLEGLAGISTDTQYF. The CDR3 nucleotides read TGTGCCAGCAGCTTGGAGGGCCTAGCGGGGATAAGCACAGATACGCAGTATTTT. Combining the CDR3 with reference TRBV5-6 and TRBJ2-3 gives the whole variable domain DAGVTQSPTHLIKTRGQQVTLRCSPKSGHDTVSWYQQALGQGPQFIFQYYEEEERQRGNFPDRFSGHQFPNYSSELNVNALLLGDSALYLCASSLEGLAGISTDTQYFGPGTRLTVL.

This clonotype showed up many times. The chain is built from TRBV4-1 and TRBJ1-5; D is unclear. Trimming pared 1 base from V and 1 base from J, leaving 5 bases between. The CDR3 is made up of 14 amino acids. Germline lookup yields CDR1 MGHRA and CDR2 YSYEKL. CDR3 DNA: TGCGCCAGCAGCCAAGTTCTCAGCAATCAGCCCCAGCATTTT. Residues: CASSQVLSNQPQHF.

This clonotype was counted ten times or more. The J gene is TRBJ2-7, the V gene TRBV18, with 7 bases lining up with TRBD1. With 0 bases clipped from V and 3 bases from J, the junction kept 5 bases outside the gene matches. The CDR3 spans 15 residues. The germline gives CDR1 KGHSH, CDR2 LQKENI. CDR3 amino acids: CASSPPHRGSYEQYF. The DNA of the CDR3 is TGTGCCAGCTCACCACCGCACAGGGGAAGCTACGAGCAGTACTTC.

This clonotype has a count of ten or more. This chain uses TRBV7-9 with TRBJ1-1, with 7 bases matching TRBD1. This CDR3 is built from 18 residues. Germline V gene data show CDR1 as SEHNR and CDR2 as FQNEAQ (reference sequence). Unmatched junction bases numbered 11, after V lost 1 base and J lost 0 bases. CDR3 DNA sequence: TGTGCCAGCAGCTTAGTCTTACACCGGGACAGAATGAACACTGAAGCTTTCTTT. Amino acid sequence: CASSLVLHRDRMNTEAFF. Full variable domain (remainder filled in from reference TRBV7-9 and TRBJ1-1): DTGVSQNPRHKITKRGQNVTFRCDPISEHNRLYWYRQTLGQGPEFLTYFQNEAQLEKSRLLSDRFSAERPKGSFSTLEIQRTEQGDSAMYLCASSLVLHRDRMNTEAFFGQGTRLTVV.

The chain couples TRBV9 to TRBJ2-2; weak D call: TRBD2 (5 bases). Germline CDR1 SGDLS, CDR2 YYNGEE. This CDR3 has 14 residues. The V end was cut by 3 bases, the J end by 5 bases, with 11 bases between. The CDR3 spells CASSEGGWTGELFF. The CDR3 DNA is TGTGCCAGCAGCGAGGGCGGGTGGACCGGGGAGCTGTTTTTT.

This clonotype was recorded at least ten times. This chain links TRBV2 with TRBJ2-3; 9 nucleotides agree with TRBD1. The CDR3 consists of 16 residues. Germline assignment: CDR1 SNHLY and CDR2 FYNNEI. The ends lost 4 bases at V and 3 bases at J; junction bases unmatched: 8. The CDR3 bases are TGTGCCAGCAGTGTCAAGGTCGGACAGGGGACAGATACGCAGTATTTT. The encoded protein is CASSVKVGQGTDTQYF.

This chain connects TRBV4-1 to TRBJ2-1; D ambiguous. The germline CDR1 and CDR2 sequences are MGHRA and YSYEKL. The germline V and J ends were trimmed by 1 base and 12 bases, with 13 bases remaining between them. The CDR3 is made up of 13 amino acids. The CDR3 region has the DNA TGCGCCAGCAGCCAAGGTGGCATCCCGGGGCAGTTCTTC. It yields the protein CASSQGGIPGQFF.

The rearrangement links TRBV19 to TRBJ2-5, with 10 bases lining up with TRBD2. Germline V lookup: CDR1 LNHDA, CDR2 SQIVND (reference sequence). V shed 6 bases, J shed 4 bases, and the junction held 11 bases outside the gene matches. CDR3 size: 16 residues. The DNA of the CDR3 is TGTGCCAGTAGCAACCTAGCGGGGGCCATGTCAGAGACCCAGTACTTC. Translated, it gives CASSNLAGAMSETQYF.

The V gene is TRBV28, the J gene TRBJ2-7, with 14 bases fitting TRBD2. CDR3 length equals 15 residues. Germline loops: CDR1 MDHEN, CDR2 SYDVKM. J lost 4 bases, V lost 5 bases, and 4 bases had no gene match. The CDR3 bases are TGTGCCAGCAGTCCGACTAGCGGGAGGGCTTACGAGCAGTACTTC. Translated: CASSPTSGRAYEQYF.

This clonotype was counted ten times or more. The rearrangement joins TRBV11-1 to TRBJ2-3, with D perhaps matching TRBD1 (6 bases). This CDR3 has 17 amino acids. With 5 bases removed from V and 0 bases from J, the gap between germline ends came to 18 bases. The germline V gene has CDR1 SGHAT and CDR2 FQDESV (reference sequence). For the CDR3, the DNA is TGTGCCAGCAGCCCAGGCGGTCGTCAGGGGAGCACAGATACGCAGTATTTT. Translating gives CASSPGGRQGSTDTQYF.

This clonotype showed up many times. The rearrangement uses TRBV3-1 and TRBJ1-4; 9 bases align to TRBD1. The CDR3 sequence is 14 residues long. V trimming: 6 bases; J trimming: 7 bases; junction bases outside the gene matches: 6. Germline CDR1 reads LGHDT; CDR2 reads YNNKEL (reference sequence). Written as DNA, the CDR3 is TGTGCCAGCAGATGGGGGACAGGGAGTGAAAAACTGTTTTTT. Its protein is CASRWGTGSEKLFF.